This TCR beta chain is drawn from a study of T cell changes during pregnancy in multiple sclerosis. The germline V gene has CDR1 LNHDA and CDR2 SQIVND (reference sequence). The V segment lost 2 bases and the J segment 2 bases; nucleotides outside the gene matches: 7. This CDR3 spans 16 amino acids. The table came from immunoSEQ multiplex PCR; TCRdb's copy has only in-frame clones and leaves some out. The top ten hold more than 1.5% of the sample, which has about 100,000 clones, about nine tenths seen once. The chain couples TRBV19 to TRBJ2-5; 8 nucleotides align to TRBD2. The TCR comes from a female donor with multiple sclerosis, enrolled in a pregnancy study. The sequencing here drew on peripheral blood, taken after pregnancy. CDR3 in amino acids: CASSIPTLAGQETQYF. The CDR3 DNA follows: TGTGCCAGTAGTATACCCACCTTAGCGGGACAAGAGACCCAGTACTTC.